This TCR beta chain emerged from a study of cytomegalovirus exposure and HLA in healthy donors. Likely unrecorded immune exposures existed in these nominally healthy donors. Points from the study as a whole: Fewer N-insertions than the 666-donor mean were reportedly shown by an Asian-associated ancestry cluster in a later analysis.

PCR employed 60 Vbeta and 13 Jbeta primers. The assay was immunoSEQ multiplex PCR, and TCRdb's table has in-frame clones only and misses some. The sample holds 100,000 to 150,000 clones; roughly four fifths are singletons and the top ten take more than 1.5%. The V and J ends lost 4 bases and 7 bases respectively, with 6 bases between them. CDR3 size: 11 residues. Germline assignment: CDR1 SGHRS and CDR2 YFSETQ. In regard to this clone: Its matching antigen is unknown.

This chain uses TRBV5-1 with TRBJ2-4, with D uncertain. Sequenced: PBMCs. This clonotype originated in a man aged 40-55 years in good health and CMV-seronegative. The CDR3 region has the DNA TGCGCCAGCAGCCAACAGAACATTCAGTACTTC. Translated: CASSQQNIQYF. Combining the CDR3 with reference TRBV5-1 and TRBJ2-4 gives the whole variable domain KAGVTQTPRYLIKTRGQQVTLSCSPISGHRSVSWYQQTPGQGLQFLFEYFSETQRNKGNFPGRFSGRQFSNSRSEMNVSTLELGDSALYLCASSQQNIQYFGAGTRLSVL.